Below, 25 T cell receptor beta chains from the same sample are listed, as sequenced in a study of vaccination and CD4 T cells after COVID-19. Antigen specificity for these receptors is unknown. Treatment denoted: 10-day PBMC culture with coronavirus spike peptide pools or control peptides (ViraFEST assay). Once obtained from cultured CD4+ T cells, the DNA was sequenced using the Oncomine TCR Beta short-read assay. Each CDR3 protein gets one entry after TCRdb re-called the PCR reads with MiXCR. The profile shows around 10,000 distinct CDR3 sequences, roughly 47% of them singletons. What was sequenced was CD4+ T cells from blood, cultured in vitro. The receptors were gathered from a human donor who had recovered from COVID-19.

This clonotype was detected only a few times. The J gene is TRBJ1-2, the V gene TRBV6-5; TRBD1 is a possible D gene (6 bases). The CDR3 has 14 residues. Germline V gene sequence: CDR1 MNHEY, CDR2 SVGAGI. V was cut by 2 bases and J by 7 bases, with 14 bases left in between. CDR3 amino acids: CASSYQLGGRGYTF. CDR3 nucleotide sequence: TGTGCCAGCAGTTACCAGCTCGGGGGCCGTGGCTACACCTTC.

The V gene is TRBV10-3, the J gene TRBJ2-7, with a weak D call TRBD2 (5 bases). The germline V and J ends were trimmed by 6 bases and 0 bases, with 9 bases remaining between them. From germline, CDR1 is ENHRY and CDR2 SYGVKD. CDR3 length equals 13 residues. The CDR3 here is CAIRDFGSYEQYF. CDR3 sequence (DNA): TGTGCCATCAGGGACTTTGGCTCCTACGAGCAGTACTTC.

The chain employs TRBV19 and TRBJ1-1; a weak D match, TRBD1 (6 bases). The V end was cut by 8 bases, the J end by 1 base, with 14 bases between. CDR1 and CDR2 from the germline V gene are LNHDA and SQIVND (reference sequence). The CDR3 extends over 14 amino acids. CDR3 residues: CASSLGGGNTEAFF. CDR3 nucleotide sequence: TGTGCCAGTTCCTTAGGGGGGGGGAACACTGAAGCTTTCTTT.

The rearrangement links TRBV6-2 or TRBV6-3 to TRBJ2-2; TRBD2 agrees at 11 bases. The germline V gene has CDR1 MNHEY and CDR2 SVGEGT. After removal of 4 bases from V and 3 bases from J, the junction contained 13 bases not matched to a gene. The CDR3 spans 19 residues. The CDR3 nucleotides are TGTGCCAGCAGTTTGACGCTAGCGGGGGGCAACCGGGACACCGGGGAGCTGTTTTTT. Translated: CASSLTLAGGNRDTGELFF.

The chain uses TRBV12-3 or TRBV12-4 and TRBJ2-7, with D tentatively TRBD1 (5 bases). This CDR3 comprises 15 residues. Deletions cut 5 bases from V and 1 base from J, with 15 bases between. CDR3 region: CASSGLVGPSYEQYF. The CDR3 coding sequence is TGTGCCAGCAGTGGGCTGGTGGGGCCATCCTACGAGCAGTACTTC.

This chain connects TRBV19 to TRBJ1-1, with a possible D match to TRBD1 (5 bases). V lost 3 bases and J lost 0, with 8 bases in between. The germline V gene has CDR1 LNHDA and CDR2 SQIVND (reference sequence). The CDR3 totals 14 residues. The DNA of the CDR3 is TGTGCCAGTAGTATGCAGGGAATGAACACTGAAGCTTTCTTT. Translation: CASSMQGMNTEAFF. Looking up the rest from reference TRBV19 and TRBJ1-1 gives the full variable domain: DGGITQSPKYLFRKEGQNVTLSCEQNLNHDAMYWYRQDPGQGLRLIYYSQIVNDFQKGDIAEGYSVSREKKESFPLTVTSAQKNPTAFYLCASSMQGMNTEAFFGQGTRLTVV.

This clonotype was counted only a few times. The rearrangement links TRBV7-2 to TRBJ1-1; D ambiguous. The CDR3 has 15 amino acids. Germline CDR1 and CDR2: SGHTA and FQGNSA. Trimming took 5 bases from V and 1 from J, leaving 14 bases between them. CDR3 in amino acids: CASSRNEVGNTEAFF. CDR3 coding DNA: TGTGCCAGCAGCCGTAATGAGGTTGGGAACACTGAAGCTTTCTTT.

This clonotype was observed a handful of times. The junction shows a germline mismatch at one end, possibly a read error. The rearrangement joins TRBV7-9 to TRBJ2-5; TRBD2 matches at 9 bases. CDR1 is SEHNR, CDR2 FQNEAQ, per germline (reference sequence). The CDR3 length is 15 residues. CDR3 bases: TGTGCCAGCAGCCTAGCGGGACTCGACCAAGAGACCCAGTACTTC. It specifies CASSLAGLDQETQYF.

V usage is TRBV27 and J usage is TRBJ1-6; D uncertain. The germline V and J ends were trimmed by 7 bases and 10 bases, with 17 bases remaining between them. The CDR3 is made up of 14 amino acids. Looked up from germline, CDR1 is MNHEY and CDR2 is SMNVEV (reference sequence). CDR3 bases: TGTGCCAGCACGTTGGTGGGGTCGAGGTCACCCCTCCACTTT. Translation gives CASTLVGSRSPLHF.

The V gene is TRBV6-1, the J gene TRBJ1-5; 10 nucleotides align to TRBD1. The CDR3 contains 14 residues. Germline values: CDR1 MNHNS, CDR2 SASEGT. The V and J ends lost 6 bases and 3 bases, in that order; junction bases with no gene match: 2. The CDR3 spells CASRTGGNNQPQHF. The CDR3, as DNA: TGTGCCAGCAGGACAGGGGGCAACAATCAGCCCCAGCATTTT.

The chain couples TRBV20-1 to TRBJ2-3, with D tentatively TRBD2 (5 bases). Germline CDR1 is DFQATT and CDR2 is SNEGSKA (reference sequence). The CDR3 loop spans 13 amino acids. The V end lost 5 bases, the J end lost 0 bases, and 9 bases lay between the germline ends. The CDR3 spells CSAPSGSTDTQYF. The CDR3 DNA follows: TGCAGTGCTCCCAGCGGCAGCACAGATACGCAGTATTTT.

The genes are TRBV11-2 and TRBJ2-3; possibly TRBD1 or TRBD2 for D (5 bases each). With 4 bases removed from V and 6 bases from J, the gap between germline ends came to 14 bases. The CDR3 covers 14 residues. Germline loops: CDR1 SGHAT, CDR2 FQNNGV. In nucleotides, the CDR3 is TGTGCCAGCAGCTCTAGGACGGGGACGGATACGCAGTATTTT. Protein sequence: CASSSRTGTDTQYF.

V and J are TRBV21-1 and TRBJ2-3; the table names TRBD1, a call not compared with the DNA. TRBV21-1 is shown as a pseudogene. This CDR3 region has 17 residues. This CDR3 is CASSKGWTGLTTDTQYF. The CDR3 DNA sequence: TGTGCCAGCAGCAAAGGTTGGACAGGGCTAACCACAGATACGCAGTATTTT.

This chain links TRBV4-3 with TRBJ1-2, with 10 positions matching TRBD1. The V segment lost 0 bases and the J segment 6 bases; nucleotides outside the gene matches: 1. CDR1 and CDR2 from the germline V gene are LGHNA and YSLEER. The CDR3 consists of 14 residues. The CDR3 DNA follows: TGCGCCAGCAGCCAAGAGACAGGGGGCAATGGCTACACCTTC. This codes for CASSQETGGNGYTF.

This clonotype was seen once. The V call is TRBV11-3, the J call TRBJ1-1; tentatively, D is TRBD1 (5 bases). V dropped 0 bases and J dropped 7 bases, with 12 bases sitting between them. The CDR3 length is 14 residues. CDR1 is SGHNT, CDR2 YENEEA, per germline. DNA of the CDR3: TGTGCCAGCAGCTTAGAGGGTAGGGACGATGAAGCTTTCTTT. Translated: CASSLEGRDDEAFF. Based on the CDR3 plus reference TRBV11-3 and TRBJ1-1, the full variable domain is EAGVVQSPRYKIIEKKQPVAFWCNPISGHNTLYWYLQNLGQGPELLIRYENEEAVDDSQLPKDRFSAERLKGVDSTLKIQPAELGDSAVYLCASSLEGRDDEAFFGQGTRLTVV.

Only a few counts were recorded for this clonotype. V usage is TRBV12-3 or TRBV12-4 and J usage is TRBJ1-2, with D possibly TRBD1 on 5 matching bases. Deletions cut 5 bases from V and 4 bases from J, with 23 bases between. The CDR3 totals 17 residues. CDR3 nucleotides: TGTGCCAGCAGTGGTGCGGGACCCCAGACACGGCCCTATGGCTACACCTTC. Protein sequence: CASSGAGPQTRPYGYTF.

The chain links TRBV30 to TRBJ1-6, with 7 nucleotides matching TRBD1. Germline V gives CDR1 GTSNPN, CDR2 SVGIG (reference sequence). V was pared by 0 bases and J by 9 bases, with 5 bases of the junction left unmatched. CDR3 size: 14 residues. The CDR3 DNA is TGTGCCTGGAGTGTACTCGAGGGGGCTTCACCCCTCCACTTT. Protein sequence: CAWSVLEGASPLHF. The full variable domain, with the rest looked up from reference TRBV30 and TRBJ1-6, is SQTIHQWPATLVQPVGSPLSLECTVEGTSNPNLYWYRQAAGRGLQLLFYSVGIGQISSEVPQNLSASRPQDRQFILSSKKLLLSDSGFYLCAWSVLEGASPLHFGNGTRLTVT.

The rearrangement links TRBV6-5 to TRBJ2-7; D not certain. Germline CDR1 MNHEY, CDR2 SVGAGI. The V end lost 2 bases, the J end lost 2 bases, and 10 bases lay between the germline ends. The CDR3 loop spans 14 amino acids. The CDR3 DNA sequence: TGTGCCAGCAGTTACCTGTACGGGCCCTACGAGCAGTACTTC. Protein product: CASSYLYGPYEQYF.

This chain links TRBV6-1 with TRBJ1-1; D remains unclear. Between the trimmed V and J ends, which lost 6 bases and 4 bases, there was a span of 18 bases. CDR1 and CDR2 (germline): MNHNS, SASEGT. This CDR3 contains 15 residues. CDR3 protein: CASSPGGTWTTEAFF. For the CDR3, the DNA is TGTGCCAGCAGCCCGGGCGGCACGTGGACCACTGAAGCTTTCTTT.

The genes are TRBV19 and TRBJ1-4; 7 nucleotides align to TRBD1. Germline assignment: CDR1 LNHDA and CDR2 SQIVND (reference sequence). The CDR3 is 15 amino acids. V was pared by 5 bases and J by 4 bases, with 7 bases of the junction left unmatched. CDR3 nucleotide sequence: TGTGCCAGTAGTCCAGACAGGGTGTTTAATGAAAAACTGTTTTTT. Translating it yields CASSPDRVFNEKLFF.

This clonotype was seen more than once but under ten times. The rearrangement uses TRBV5-5 and TRBJ1-1, with D possibly matching TRBD1 (5 bases). Germline V gives CDR1 SGHKS, CDR2 YYEKEE (reference sequence). The CDR3 loop spans 14 amino acids. V was pared by 2 bases and J by 1 base, with 9 bases between. The CDR3 region has the DNA TGTGCCAGCAGCTTCGGGGGTCGGAACACTGAAGCTTTCTTT. Amino acid sequence: CASSFGGRNTEAFF.

This clonotype appeared once. V usage is TRBV29-1 and J usage is TRBJ2-3; a possible D gene is TRBD1 (5 bases). Germline loops: CDR1 SQVTM, CDR2 ANQGSEA. Between the trimmed V and J ends, which lost 4 bases and 10 bases, there was a span of 12 bases. The CDR3 contains 11 residues. CDR3 residues: CSVGGDRAQYF. CDR3 nucleotide sequence: TGCAGCGTTGGGGGCGACCGGGCGCAGTATTTT.

The chain couples TRBV23-1 to TRBJ1-2; 7 bases match TRBD1. TRBV23-1 carries the ORF label, with uncertain function. V trimming: 4 bases; J trimming: 8 bases; junction bases outside the gene matches: 7. The CDR3 covers 13 residues. The CDR3 reads CASSPLGQVGYTF. CDR3 bases: TGCGCCAGCAGTCCCCTAGGACAGGTCGGCTACACCTTC.

The rearrangement links TRBV20-1 to TRBJ2-3; 9 bases are shared with TRBD2. Germline trimming cut 3 bases from V and 0 bases from J; bases unmatched to any gene: 13. CDR1 and CDR2 from the germline V gene are DFQATT and SNEGSKA (reference sequence). This CDR3 has 18 residues. This CDR3 reads CSARATFALAGSTDTQYF. CDR3 DNA: TGCAGTGCTAGGGCGACGTTCGCTCTAGCGGGGAGCACAGATACGCAGTATTTT.

The V and J genes are TRBV7-9 and TRBJ2-7, with TRBD2 identical over 11 bases. V was clipped by 4 bases and J by 3 bases; unmatched bases: 5. CDR1 and CDR2 from the germline V gene are SEHNR and FQNEAQ (reference sequence). The CDR3 loop spans 15 amino acids. The CDR3: CASSSRLAGNYEQYF. DNA for the CDR3: TGTGCCAGCAGCTCCCGACTAGCGGGGAACTACGAGCAGTACTTC.